This T cell receptor beta chain emerged from a study of early T cells in non-severe SARS-CoV-2 infection. For the study at large: Sequencing input comprised bulk RNA from unsorted whole blood; chain pairing was not available.

The CDR3 runs to 14 residues. Germline CDR1 is SGHNT and CDR2 is YENEEA. Trimming left V 5 bases short and J 0 bases short, with 9 bases between. This clonotype was counted many times. Its specificity is unknown. Overall study findings and caveats: A preference for anti-spike CD8 responses marked VDJdb matching, which missed private and CD4 specificities.

Unique molecular identifiers were added to individual cDNA molecules. TCRdb independently ran MiXCR on the 5' RACE reads; one entry per CDR3 protein. This sample yields tens of thousands of distinct CDR3 sequences, of which just under 5% are seen a single time; approximately 5.4% belongs to the top ten. The origin of this receptor is an adult who was a healthcare worker with PCR-confirmed SARS-CoV-2 infection or an uninfected control (not recorded which). The rearrangement joins TRBV11-3 to TRBJ2-3, with D uncertain. The sample taken for sequencing was whole blood. The CDR3 here is CASSLQPSTDTQYF. The CDR3 DNA sequence: TGTGCCAGCAGCCTCCAGCCTAGCACAGATACGCAGTATTTT. The full variable domain, completed using reference TRBV11-3 and TRBJ2-3, is EAGVVQSPRYKIIEKKQPVAFWCNPISGHNTLYWYLQNLGQGPELLIRYENEEAVDDSQLPKDRFSAERLKGVDSTLKIQPAELGDSAVYLCASSLQPSTDTQYFGPGTRLTVL.